One T cell receptor (beta chain) is described in this entry. These data originate in a study of blood T cell repertoires in COVID-19. Data came from immunoSEQ multiplex PCR; TCRdb stores just in-frame clones and leaves some out. The data hold 250,000 to 300,000 clones, with 75% to 85% observed a single time. Germline V gene lookup returns CDR1 MDHEN and CDR2 SYDVKM. This CDR3 has 14 residues. Trimming at V came to 3 bases and at J to 6 bases, leaving 4 bases not matched to a gene. Sequencing was performed on peripheral blood. V and J are TRBV28 and TRBJ2-7; 11 bases align to TRBD2. This clonotype originated in a man over 45 with active or convalescent COVID-19. In DNA, the CDR3 is TGTGCCAGCAGTTTGACTAGCGGGAAAGGCGAGCAGTACTTC. Its protein is CASSLTSGKGEQYF.